This T cell receptor (beta chain) came from a study of cytomegalovirus exposure and HLA in healthy donors. It was with 60 Vbeta and 13 Jbeta primers that the PCR ran. Clones were sequenced by immunoSEQ multiplex PCR, and TCRdb holds only the in-frame ones, with some missing. Of approximately 180,000 clones in the sample, more than 75% are singletons; the top ten hold 1.6%. Germline lookup yields CDR1 LNHDA and CDR2 SQIVND (reference sequence). The length of the CDR3 is 13 residues. J was trimmed by 5 bases and V by 5 bases; bases with no gene match: 2. This clone occurred once. This receptor was taken from a woman aged 45-65 years in good health and CMV-seronegative. V and J are TRBV19 and TRBJ1-4; 7 bases line up with TRBD1. Source material: PBMCs. CDR3 region: CASSRQGNEKLFF. DNA of the CDR3: TGTGCCAGTAGTCGACAGGGCAATGAAAAACTGTTTTTT.